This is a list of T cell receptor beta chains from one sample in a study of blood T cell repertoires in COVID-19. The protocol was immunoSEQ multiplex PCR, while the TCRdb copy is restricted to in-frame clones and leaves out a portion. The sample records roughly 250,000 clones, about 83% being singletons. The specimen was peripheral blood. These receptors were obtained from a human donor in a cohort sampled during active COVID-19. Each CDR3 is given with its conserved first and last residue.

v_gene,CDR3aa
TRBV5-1,CASSLGLQRDTDTQYF
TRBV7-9,CASSPASSGSLHEQYF
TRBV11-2,CASSSVGGTLGYTF
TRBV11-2,CASSPPRAGGRETQYF
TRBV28,CASSGTGGLIATGELFF
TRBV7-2,CASSLSHRSGNTIYF
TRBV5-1,CASSLSGGAMNTEAFF
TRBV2,CASSPLGDRGYEQYF
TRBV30,CAWSTGTGSSPLHF
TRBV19,CASSGRAGETDTQYF
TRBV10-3,CAISVASGGAADTQYF
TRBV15,CATSRDVGRGVISPLHF
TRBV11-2,CASSVGLAATGELFF
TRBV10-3,CAISDRVKNSDTQYF
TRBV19,CASTKGVQVDQPQHF